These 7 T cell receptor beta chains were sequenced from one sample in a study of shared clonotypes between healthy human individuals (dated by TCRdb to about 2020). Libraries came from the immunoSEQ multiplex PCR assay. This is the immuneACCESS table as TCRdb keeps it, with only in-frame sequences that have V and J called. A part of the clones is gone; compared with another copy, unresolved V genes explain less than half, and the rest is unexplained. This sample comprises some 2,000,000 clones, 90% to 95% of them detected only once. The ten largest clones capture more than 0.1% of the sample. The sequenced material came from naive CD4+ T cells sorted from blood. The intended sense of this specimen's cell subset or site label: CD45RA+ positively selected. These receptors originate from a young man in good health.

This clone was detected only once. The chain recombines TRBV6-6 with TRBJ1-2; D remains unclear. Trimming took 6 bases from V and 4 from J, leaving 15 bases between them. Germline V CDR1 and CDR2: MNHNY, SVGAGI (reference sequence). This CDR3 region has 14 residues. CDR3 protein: CASSQTVPVYGYTF. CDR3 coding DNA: TGTGCCAGCAGCCAGACCGTCCCCGTCTATGGCTACACCTTC.

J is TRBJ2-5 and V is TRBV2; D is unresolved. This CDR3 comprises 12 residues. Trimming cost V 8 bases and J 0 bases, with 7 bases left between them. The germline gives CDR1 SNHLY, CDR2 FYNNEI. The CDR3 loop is CASGANQETQYF. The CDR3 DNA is TGTGCCAGCGGAGCTAACCAAGAGACCCAGTACTTC.

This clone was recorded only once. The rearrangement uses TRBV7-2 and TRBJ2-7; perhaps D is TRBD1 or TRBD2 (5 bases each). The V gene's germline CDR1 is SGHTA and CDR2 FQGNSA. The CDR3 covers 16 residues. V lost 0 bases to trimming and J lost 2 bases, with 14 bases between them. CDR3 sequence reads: CASSLARDPAAYEQYF. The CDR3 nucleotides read TGTGCCAGCAGCTTAGCGAGGGACCCCGCGGCCTACGAGCAGTACTTC.

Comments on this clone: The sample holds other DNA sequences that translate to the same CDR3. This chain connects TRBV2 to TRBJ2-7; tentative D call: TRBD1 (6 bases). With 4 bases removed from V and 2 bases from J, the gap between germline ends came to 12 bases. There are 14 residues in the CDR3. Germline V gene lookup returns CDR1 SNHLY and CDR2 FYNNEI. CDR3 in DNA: TGTGCCAGCAGTGCCCAGGGGTCTACCTACGAGCAGTACTTC. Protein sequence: CASSAQGSTYEQYF.

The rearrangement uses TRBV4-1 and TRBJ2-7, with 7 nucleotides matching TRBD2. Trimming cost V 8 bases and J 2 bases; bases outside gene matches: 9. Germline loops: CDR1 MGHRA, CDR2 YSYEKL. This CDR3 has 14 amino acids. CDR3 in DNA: TGCGCCAGCGGACCGAGCGGGGTTACCTACGAGCAGTACTTC. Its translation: CASGPSGVTYEQYF.

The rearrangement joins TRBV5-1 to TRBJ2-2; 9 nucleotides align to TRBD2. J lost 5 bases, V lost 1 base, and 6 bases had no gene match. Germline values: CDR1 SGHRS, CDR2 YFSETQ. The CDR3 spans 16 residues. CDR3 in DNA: TGCGCCAGCAGCTTGAAGGTAGCGGGAGCAACCGGGGAGCTGTTTTTT. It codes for CASSLKVAGATGELFF.

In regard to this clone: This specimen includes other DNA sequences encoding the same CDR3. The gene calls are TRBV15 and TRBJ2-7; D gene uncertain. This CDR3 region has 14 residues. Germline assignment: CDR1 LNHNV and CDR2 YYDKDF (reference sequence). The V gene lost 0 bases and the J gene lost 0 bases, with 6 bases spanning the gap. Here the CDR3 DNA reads TGTGCCACCAGCAGAGATCTCGGCTCCTACGAGCAGTACTTC. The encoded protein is CATSRDLGSYEQYF.